Sequencing of this T cell receptor beta chain was carried out in a study of shared clonotypes between healthy human individuals. Study-level information: The cohort comprised a couple of women and a few men. Their ages spanned 18 to 49 years. Notes on the study in general: On the whole, naive subsets had larger estimated richness than memory subsets had.

Using immunoSEQ multiplex PCR, the repertoire was profiled, and TCRdb retains in-frame clones only, with some absent. This repertoire shows some 2.1 million clones, about 93% found once; its top ten account for about 1.7%. The CDR3 runs to 13 residues. CDR1 and CDR2 from the germline V gene are MNHEY and SMNVEV (reference sequence). Trimming removed 7 bases from V and 15 bases from J; junction bases left unmatched: 13. Regarding this clone: Its specificity is not known.

Positively selected for CCR7, the CD45RO-negative cells used as naive CD8 cells excluded terminally differentiated effector memory CD45RA+ cells. This clonotype was obtained from a man aged 18 to 29 in good health. Some clones in this sample may be carry-over from other donors' samples. The chain links TRBV27 to TRBJ2-1; 9 bases line up with TRBD2. Sequenced material: naive CD8+ T cells from PBMCs. The CDR3 reads CASKDPGLADPFF. The CDR3 nucleotides read TGTGCCAGCAAGGACCCGGGACTAGCTGATCCGTTCTTC.